Listed here are 18 T cell receptor beta chains from one sample, sequenced in a study of neurological immune-mediated disorders. TCRdb itself ran the 5' RACE reads through MiXCR, one entry per CDR3 protein. The table records about 62,000 distinct CDR3 sequences, around 3.8% of them present only once. Source material: PBMCs. These receptors all stem from a woman between 45 and 60 years old with multiple sclerosis.

This clonotype was found many times. The genes are TRBV2 and TRBJ2-7; D gene unclear. The V gene lost 1 base and the J gene lost 3 bases, with 10 bases spanning the gap. The length of the CDR3 is 14 residues. Germline values: CDR1 SNHLY, CDR2 FYNNEI. CDR3 sequence (DNA): TGTGCCAGCAGTGAAGGACTGCCCCGCTACGAGCAGTACTTC. It is translated as CASSEGLPRYEQYF.

This clonotype occurred many times. The rearrangement links TRBV24-1 to TRBJ2-2, with D uncertain. In germline, CDR1 is KGHDR, CDR2 SFDVKD. The CDR3 sequence is 15 residues long. V was shortened by 1 base and J by 3 bases, with 8 bases between the two germline ends. CDR3 in amino acids: CATSDFVSDTGELFF. The CDR3 DNA sequence: TGTGCCACCAGTGATTTCGTGAGTGACACCGGGGAGCTGTTTTTT.

This clonotype was detected many times. The V and J genes are TRBV18 and TRBJ2-7; D unresolved. Trimming pared 3 bases from V and 0 bases from J, leaving 6 bases between. CDR1 KGHSH and CDR2 LQKENI come from the germline V gene. The CDR3 spans 13 residues. The CDR3 protein is CASSPQSSYEQYF. The CDR3 nucleotides read TGTGCCAGCTCACCCCAATCCTCCTACGAGCAGTACTTC.

By sample fraction, this clonotype is medium-sized. This chain uses TRBV29-1 with TRBJ2-2; D perhaps matches TRBD1 (5 bases). Germline V gene data show CDR1 as SQVTM and CDR2 as ANQGSEA. V shed 7 bases and J shed 0 bases, with 15 bases lying between them. This CDR3 is 15 amino acids long. In DNA form, the CDR3 reads TGCAGCGCCCTGACAGCATCTTCGAACACCGGGGAGCTGTTTTTT. Its translation: CSALTASSNTGELFF.

CDR3 loop: CASSLESGTEAFF. The DNA for the CDR3 is TGTGCCAGCAGCTTAGAGTCCGGGACTGAAGCTTTCTTT. The genes are TRBV11-2 and TRBJ1-1; no definite D call. Trimming left V 0 bases short and J 5 bases short, with 7 bases between. Looked up from germline, CDR1 is SGHAT and CDR2 is FQNNGV. The CDR3 has 13 amino acids.

This clonotype was seen a handful of times. The V and J genes are TRBV6-1 and TRBJ1-1, with TRBD1 as a possible D gene (6 bases). CDR3 length equals 15 residues. The V end lost 8 bases, the J end lost 5 bases, and 21 bases lay between the germline ends. CDR1 and CDR2 from the germline V gene are MNHNS and SASEGT. The CDR3 is CASPWEGGVGTEAFF. The DNA of the CDR3 is TGTGCCAGCCCCTGGGAGGGGGGCGTGGGAACTGAAGCTTTCTTT.

Ten or more counts support this clonotype. This chain links TRBV12-3 or TRBV12-4 with TRBJ2-7, with D possibly being TRBD2 (6 bases). The V end was cut by 7 bases, the J end by 4 bases, with 14 bases between. The CDR3 has 13 residues. The CDR3 DNA follows: TGTGCCAGCACCCGGGACTCATCATACGAGCAGTACTTC. This gives the protein CASTRDSSYEQYF.

Regarding this clonotype: Being one base from a much bigger clone, this may be a read error. V is TRBV5-6 and J is TRBJ1-4, with D possibly matching TRBD1 (5 bases). The V gene lost 3 bases and the J gene lost 8 bases, with 11 bases spanning the gap. The CDR3 runs to 13 residues. Germline values: CDR1 SGHDT, CDR2 YYEEEE. The CDR3, as DNA: TGTGCCAGCAGCTGGGGCCCCGACGAAAAACTGTTTTTT. It yields the protein CASSWGPDEKLFF.

Concerning this clonotype itself: A read error may be the cause here, since a much bigger clone is one base away. Without the conserved terminal phenylalanine or tryptophan, this CDR3 likely stems from a read error. The rearrangement links TRBV15 to TRBJ2-7; D is unclear. This CDR3 is built from 12 residues. In germline, CDR1 is LNHNV, CDR2 YYDKDF (reference sequence). The ends were cut back, 0 bases at V and 6 bases at J, with 6 bases in the middle. The CDR3 DNA is TGTGCCACCAGCAGAGAGGTTGGCGAGCAGTACTAC. Encoded protein: CATSREVGEQYY.

This clonotype appeared many times. The chain couples TRBV20-1 to TRBJ2-1; D uncertain. This CDR3 has 12 amino acids. The ends were cut back, 5 bases at V and 0 bases at J, with 5 bases in the middle. CDR1 is DFQATT and CDR2 is SNEGSKA in the germline V gene (reference sequence). CDR3 amino acids: CSAGFSYNEQFF. The CDR3 bases are TGCAGTGCTGGGTTCTCCTACAATGAGCAGTTCTTC.

This clonotype occurred many times. The chain combines TRBV3-1 with TRBJ2-1, with 12 positions matching TRBD2. V lost 4 bases and J lost 9; bases outside the gene matches: 4. This CDR3 contains 14 residues. Germline CDR1 and CDR2: LGHDT and YNNKEL (reference sequence). The CDR3 DNA follows: TGTGCCAGCAGCCCTTTGACTAGCGGGAGTGAGCAGTTCTTC. It is translated as CASSPLTSGSEQFF.

This clonotype is labeled as medium-sized. The chain links TRBV20-1 to TRBJ1-5, with D unclear. CDR3 length: 13 residues. Trimming shortened V by 6 bases and J by 3 bases, and 12 bases separated the two germline ends. The germline gives CDR1 DFQATT, CDR2 SNEGSKA (reference sequence). CDR3 residues: CSATSGLNQPQHF. The CDR3 DNA reads as TGCAGTGCAACTTCCGGGCTCAATCAGCCCCAGCATTTT.

In this sample, this clonotype turned up many times. This rearrangement joins TRBV12-3 or TRBV12-4 to TRBJ1-2; D not certain. The CDR3 contains 15 residues. Trimming took off 3 bases at V and 0 bases at J, with 11 bases between the two ends. CDR3 sequence reads: CASSLQRSTNYGYTF. CDR3 DNA: TGTGCCAGCAGTTTGCAACGGTCGACTAACTATGGCTACACCTTC.

This clonotype was counted many times. One base away lies a much larger clone, so this may be a sequencing read error. The V and J genes are TRBV7-2 and TRBJ2-7, with unresolved D. The CDR3 spans 13 residues. Germline V gives CDR1 SGHTA, CDR2 FQGNSA. V dropped 5 bases and J dropped 7 bases, with 15 bases sitting between them. The DNA for the CDR3 is TGTGCCAGCAGCCCGATAACCGCCCAAGAGCAGTACTTC. Protein product: CASSPITAQEQYF. The full variable domain, with the rest looked up from reference TRBV7-2 and TRBJ2-7, is GAGVSQSPSNKVTEKGKDVELRCDPISGHTALYWYRQSLGQGLEFLIYFQGNSAPDKSGLPSDRFSAERTGGSVSTLTIQRTQQEDSAVYLCASSPITAQEQYFGPGTRLTVT.

The table lists this clonotype with many counts. This rearrangement joins TRBV27 to TRBJ2-1; D gene ambiguous. Germline V lookup: CDR1 MNHEY, CDR2 SMNVEV (reference sequence). The CDR3 length is 12 residues. Trimming left V 5 bases short and J 6 bases short, with 8 bases between. The CDR3 region has the DNA TGTGCCAGCAGTGATAGGGCCAATGAGCAGTTCTTC. Residues: CASSDRANEQFF.

The chain couples TRBV18 to TRBJ1-2; 11 bases match TRBD1. V lost 4 bases to trimming and J lost 3 bases; unmatched junction nucleotides: 4. The CDR3 extends over 15 amino acids. Germline-derived CDR1 and CDR2 are KGHSH and LQKENI. CDR3 sequence: CASSRRTGGHYGYTF. The CDR3 DNA reads as TGTGCCAGCTCACGCCGGACAGGGGGCCACTATGGCTACACCTTC.

Note on this clonotype: One end of the junction is discordant with germline, which a read error may explain. CDR3 in DNA: TGCGCCAGCAGCTTACAGGGGTCCTATAATTCACCCCTCAACTTT. The encoded protein is CASSLQGSYNSPLNF. This chain joins TRBV5-1 and TRBJ1-6, with TRBD1 identical over 7 bases. From germline, CDR1 is SGHRS and CDR2 YFSETQ. The CDR3 is 15 amino acids.

This clonotype was recorded many times. The V and J genes are TRBV5-1 and TRBJ1-1, with TRBD1 as a possible D gene (5 bases). This CDR3 contains 13 residues. The ends were cut back, 2 bases at V and 1 base at J, with 6 bases in the middle. CDR1 is SGHRS and CDR2 is YFSETQ in the germline V gene. The CDR3 loop is CASSFTGNTEAFF. CDR3 in DNA: TGCGCCAGCAGCTTTACAGGGAACACTGAAGCTTTCTTT.